The T cell receptor (beta chain) described here comes from a study of CD8 T cells in Susac syndrome. cDNA came from 0.5 to 1 ug RNA primed by random hexamers. TCRdb fed the immunoSEQ multiplex PCR reads into MiXCR, producing one record per CDR3 protein. The sample lists about 250,000 distinct CDR3 sequences; around 93% were seen once. The CDR3 extends over 16 amino acids. The trim removed 6 bases at V and 5 bases at J, leaving 14 bases unmatched. It was treatment-naive patients with stable or active relapsing-remitting disease who made up the multiple sclerosis controls. TEMRA cells were FACS-enriched, unlike CD8+ and CD4+ T cells, which were negatively isolated.

The source is a human donor with multiple sclerosis. The chain combines TRBV12-3 or TRBV12-4 with TRBJ2-5, with TRBD1 identical over 8 bases. The sequencing input was CD4+ T cells from PBMCs. The CDR3: CASSRQGTGRLETQYF. CDR3 nucleotide sequence: TGTGCCAGCAGCCGACAGGGGACGGGGAGGTTGGAGACCCAGTACTTC.